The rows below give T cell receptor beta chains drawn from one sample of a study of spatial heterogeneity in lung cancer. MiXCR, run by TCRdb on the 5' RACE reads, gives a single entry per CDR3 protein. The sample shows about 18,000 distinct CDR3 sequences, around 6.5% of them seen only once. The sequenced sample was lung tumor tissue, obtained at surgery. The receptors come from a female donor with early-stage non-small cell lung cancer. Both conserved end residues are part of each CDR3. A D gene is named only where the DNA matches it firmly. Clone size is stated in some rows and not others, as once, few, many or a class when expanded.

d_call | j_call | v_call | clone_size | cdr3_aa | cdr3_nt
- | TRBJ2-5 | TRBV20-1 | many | CSAIGSEGETQYF | TGCAGTGCTATCGGAAGCGAAGGAGAGACCCAGTACTTC
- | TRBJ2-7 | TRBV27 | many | CASSYPPKYYEQYF | TGTGCCAGCAGTTACCCCCCTAAATACTACGAGCAGTACTTC
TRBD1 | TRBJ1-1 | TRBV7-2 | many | CASSLVKTQGAAFF | TGTGCCAGCAGCTTAGTAAAGACACAGGGGGCGGCTTTCTTT
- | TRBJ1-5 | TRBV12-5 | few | CASGLGSGSNQPQHF | TGTGCTAGTGGTTTAGGCAGTGGGAGCAATCAGCCCCAGCATTTT
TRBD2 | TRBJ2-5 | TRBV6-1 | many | CASRAGLAGGPQETQYF | TGTGCCAGCAGAGCGGGACTAGCGGGAGGCCCCCAAGAGACCCAGTACTTC
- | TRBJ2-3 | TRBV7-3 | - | CASSAAIHGRDTQYF | TGTGCCAGCAGCGCAGCGATCCATGGGCGCGATACGCAGTATTTT
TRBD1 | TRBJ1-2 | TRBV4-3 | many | CASSQGGGNYGYTF | TGCGCCAGCAGCCAGGGAGGGGGCAACTATGGCTACACCTTC
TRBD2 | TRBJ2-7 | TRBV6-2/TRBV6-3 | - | CASSPTGTSDYEQYF | TGTGCCAGCAGTCCGACCGGGACTAGCGATTACGAGCAGTACTTC
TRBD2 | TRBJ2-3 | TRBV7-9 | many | CASRDKRELTDTQYF | TGTGCCAGCAGAGACAAGCGGGAATTGACAGATACGCAGTATTTT
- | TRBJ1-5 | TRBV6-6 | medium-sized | CASSDPYHRDRGHQPQHF | TGTGCCAGCAGTGATCCTTACCACCGGGACCGGGGCCATCAGCCCCAGCATTTT
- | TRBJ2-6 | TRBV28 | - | CASSLTPGRSSGANVLTF | TGTGCCAGCAGCCTAACTCCGGGACGGAGCTCTGGGGCCAACGTCCTGACTTTC
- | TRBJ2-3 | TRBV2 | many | CASSYYVSTDTQYF | TGTGCCAGCAGTTATTATGTGAGCACAGATACGCAGTATTTT
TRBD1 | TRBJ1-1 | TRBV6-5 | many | CASSYSRTGDLEAFF | TGTGCCAGCAGTTACTCCAGGACAGGGGATCTTGAAGCTTTCTTT
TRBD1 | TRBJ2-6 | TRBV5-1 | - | CASSTRTGRYSGANVLTF | TGCGCCAGCAGCACCAGGACAGGCCGTTACTCTGGGGCCAACGTCCTGACTTTC
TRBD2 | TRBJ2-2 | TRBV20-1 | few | CSARPRAGVTGELFF | TGCAGTGCTAGACCCCGAGCGGGAGTTACCGGGGAGCTGTTTTTT
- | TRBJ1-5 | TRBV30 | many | CAWSRGGGQPQHF | TGTGCCTGGAGCCGCGGAGGCGGACAGCCCCAGCATTTT
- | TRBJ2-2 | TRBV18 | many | CASSPDQLNTGELFF | TGTGCCAGCTCACCGGATCAGCTGAACACCGGGGAGCTGTTTTTT
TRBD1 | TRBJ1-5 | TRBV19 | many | CASSIGDRIQPQHF | TGTGCCAGTAGTATTGGGGACAGAATTCAGCCCCAGCATTTT
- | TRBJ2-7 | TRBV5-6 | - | CASSWGLSFDVGEQYF | TGTGCCAGCAGCTGGGGACTCTCATTCGACGTGGGCGAGCAGTACTTC
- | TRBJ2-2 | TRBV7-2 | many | CASSLGSRTRTGELFF | TGTGCCAGCAGCTTAGGGTCCAGGACCCGCACCGGGGAGCTGTTTTTT
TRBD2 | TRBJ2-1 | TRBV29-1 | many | CSVENWAVAGGNEQFF | TGCAGCGTTGAGAATTGGGCGGTAGCGGGAGGCAATGAGCAGTTCTTC
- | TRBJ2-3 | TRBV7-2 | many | CASSFQRADTDTQYF | TGTGCCAGCAGCTTCCAGCGGGCGGACACAGATACGCAGTATTTT